What follows are 32 T cell receptor beta chains derived from one specimen sequenced in a study of beta chain features in type 1 diabetes. The authors reverse transcribed all of the isolated RNA, so sequencing captured expressed TCRB transcripts. The table came from immunoSEQ multiplex PCR; TCRdb's copy has only in-frame clones and leaves some out. The table shows some 160,000 clones, with about 9.1% occurring only once. Specimen: central memory CD4+ T cells from blood. Receptor source: a woman aged 18 to 35 in good health.

The chain is built from TRBV28 and TRBJ1-1; perhaps TRBD1 as D (5 bases). The CDR3 consists of 13 residues. The germline V gene has CDR1 MDHEN and CDR2 SYDVKM. V lost 5 bases and J 9 bases, leaving 16 bases between the germline ends. The CDR3 loop reads CASSAGREGKAFF. The DNA for the CDR3 is TGTGCCAGCAGTGCTGGCAGGGAAGGGAAAGCTTTCTTT.

The genes are TRBV6-5 and TRBJ1-4, with D unresolved. Germline V gives CDR1 MNHEY, CDR2 SVGAGI. V was shortened by 0 bases and J by 8 bases, with 7 bases between the two germline ends. The CDR3 is 13 amino acids. CDR3 region: CASSYSSREKLFF. DNA of the CDR3: TGTGCCAGCAGTTACTCGTCCAGGGAAAAACTGTTTTTT.

The rearrangement uses TRBV5-1 and TRBJ2-1; 9 nucleotides align to TRBD1. The J segment lost 9 bases and the V segment lost 4 bases, leaving 17 bases of the junction unmatched. CDR3 size: 17 residues. Per the germline V gene, CDR1 is SGHRS and CDR2 is YFSETQ. The CDR3 region has the DNA TGCGCCAGCAGCCCGTCCCCCTCCGGACAGGGGTCACTTGAGCAGTTCTTC. Translated: CASSPSPSGQGSLEQFF.

CDR3 amino acids: CAWSPGLSYNSPLHF. The CDR3 DNA sequence: TGTGCCTGGAGTCCAGGGCTTTCCTATAATTCACCCCTCCACTTT. The gene calls are TRBV30 and TRBJ1-6; possibly TRBD1 for D (5 bases). Trimming took 2 bases from V and 1 from J, leaving 9 bases between them. This CDR3 contains 15 residues. Germline values: CDR1 GTSNPN, CDR2 SVGIG (reference sequence).

This clone was seen many times. Other nucleotide sequences from this sample produce the same CDR3. This chain joins TRBV5-6 and TRBJ2-6; unclear D gene. The CDR3 extends over 15 amino acids. V lost 0 bases, J lost 0 bases, and 4 bases lay in between. The germline V gene has CDR1 SGHDT and CDR2 YYEEEE. The CDR3 spells CASSLVHSGANVLTF. Written as DNA, the CDR3 is TGTGCCAGCAGCTTGGTTCACTCTGGGGCCAACGTCCTGACTTTC.

This clone has only a few counts. J is TRBJ1-6 and V is TRBV7-9; D remains ambiguous. Germline CDR1 is SEHNR and CDR2 is FQNEAQ (reference sequence). Trimming left V 1 base short and J 7 bases short, with 11 bases between. The CDR3 runs to 15 residues. CDR3 amino acids: CASSLDRPANSPLHF. Written as DNA, the CDR3 is TGTGCCAGCAGCTTAGACCGGCCAGCGAATTCACCCCTCCACTTT.

V and J are TRBV10-2 and TRBJ1-6; 8 bases are a match to TRBD1. Trimming at V came to 6 bases and at J to 10 bases, leaving 2 bases not matched to a gene. The V gene's germline CDR1 is WSHSY and CDR2 SAAADI. CDR3 length: 12 residues. DNA for the CDR3: TGCGCCAGCAGGGACAGGGACTCACCCCTCCACTTT. It codes for CASRDRDSPLHF.

The V call is TRBV5-4, the J call TRBJ2-5; TRBD1 is a possible D gene (5 bases). Germline V CDR1 and CDR2: SGHNT, YYREEE (reference sequence). Between the trimmed V and J ends, which lost 0 bases and 3 bases, there was a span of 9 bases. The CDR3 has 14 residues. This CDR3 reads CASSLGGSKETQYF. Here the CDR3 DNA reads TGTGCCAGCAGCTTGGGGGGCAGTAAAGAGACCCAGTACTTC.

J is TRBJ2-5 and V is TRBV7-9, with a tentative D call TRBD2 (5 bases). Germline CDR1 SEHNR, CDR2 FQNEAQ (reference sequence). CDR3 size: 16 residues. V was pared by 2 bases and J by 0 bases, with 13 bases between. CDR3 in DNA: TGTGCCAGCAGCTTAACACCGACTACAAACCAAGAGACCCAGTACTTC. Its translation is CASSLTPTTNQETQYF.

This clone was recorded a few times. The gene calls are TRBV7-2 and TRBJ1-1; maybe TRBD1 (6 bases). The CDR3 is 14 amino acids. V was pared by 3 bases and J by 4 bases, with 12 bases between. CDR1 and CDR2 (germline): SGHTA, FQGNSA. CDR3 region: CASSFTGQGTEAFF. The CDR3 nucleotides read TGTGCCAGCAGCTTTACAGGGCAGGGCACTGAAGCTTTCTTT.

This clone was counted a few times. This chain links TRBV5-1 with TRBJ1-6, with D maybe TRBD1 (6 bases). The germline V gene has CDR1 SGHRS and CDR2 YFSETQ. Trimming left V 5 bases short and J 10 bases short, with 16 bases between. CDR3 size: 14 residues. The CDR3, as DNA: TGCGCCAGCAGGATAACGGCAGGGGAGTCACCCCTCCACTTT. Translating it yields CASRITAGESPLHF.

The chain couples TRBV19 to TRBJ1-2; 8 nucleotides align to TRBD1. This CDR3 comprises 15 residues. V shed 2 bases, J shed 2 bases, and the junction held 4 bases outside the gene matches. The V gene's germline CDR1 is LNHDA and CDR2 SQIVND (reference sequence). CDR3 coding DNA: TGTGCCAGTAGTATACCGGGACAGGAGAACTATGGCTACACCTTC. Its protein is CASSIPGQENYGYTF.

DNA for the CDR3: TGTGCCAGCAGTGGAACAGTCACTGAAGCTTTCTTT. Its protein product is CASSGTVTEAFF. The J gene is TRBJ1-1, the V gene TRBV7-9; unclear D gene. The V gene lost 6 bases and the J gene lost 4 bases, with 9 bases spanning the gap. The CDR3 extends over 12 amino acids. Germline CDR1 reads SEHNR; CDR2 reads FQNEAQ (reference sequence).

This clone has a handful of counts. This chain links TRBV2 with TRBJ1-1; TRBD1 is a possible D gene (6 bases). V was shortened by 5 bases and J by 1 base, with 8 bases between the two germline ends. This CDR3 region has 13 residues. CDR1 and CDR2 (germline): SNHLY, FYNNEI. CDR3: CASSRQANTEAFF. CDR3 DNA sequence: TGTGCCAGCAGTAGACAGGCGAACACTGAAGCTTTCTTT.

The V call is TRBV28, the J call TRBJ1-1; 7 bases fit TRBD1. The V segment lost 6 bases and the J segment 0 bases; nucleotides outside the gene matches: 4. CDR1 and CDR2 from the germline V gene are MDHEN and SYDVKM. The CDR3 extends over 14 amino acids. CDR3 DNA sequence: TGTGCCAGCAGACTGGGACAGCTGAACACTGAAGCTTTCTTT. Translated, it gives CASRLGQLNTEAFF.

This clone was seen a few times. This sequence joins TRBV27 and TRBJ1-2, with TRBD1 identical over 8 bases. CDR1 and CDR2 (germline): MNHEY, SMNVEV (reference sequence). CDR3 length: 14 amino acids. With 4 bases clipped from V and 6 bases from J, the junction kept 7 bases outside the gene matches. CDR3 protein: CASSSADRENGYTF. CDR3 nucleotides: TGTGCCAGCAGTTCCGCGGACAGGGAGAATGGCTACACCTTC.

The rearrangement links TRBV7-2 to TRBJ2-1; 9 nucleotides match TRBD2. Trimming took 5 bases from V and 2 from J; bases not matched to a gene: 7. CDR3 length: 16 residues. Germline CDR1 is SGHTA and CDR2 is FQGNSA. The CDR3 DNA is TGTGCCAGCAGCCCCGCTAGCGGGGAGACCTACAATGAGCAGTTCTTC. As protein: CASSPASGETYNEQFF.

This chain links TRBV7-3 with TRBJ1-1, with D possibly being TRBD1 (5 bases). The CDR3 sequence is 15 residues long. Germline assignment: CDR1 SGHTA and CDR2 FQGTGA. Trimming took 5 bases from V and 6 from J, leaving 19 bases between them. CDR3 loop: CASSPNEGAKAEAFF. DNA for the CDR3: TGTGCCAGCAGCCCAAACGAAGGGGCGAAGGCTGAAGCTTTCTTT.

The CDR3 loop reads CASSPPGQGASDTQYF. The CDR3 bases are TGTGCCAGCAGCCCTCCGGGACAGGGGGCATCAGATACGCAGTATTTT. The chain couples TRBV11-1 to TRBJ2-3; 12 bases fit TRBD1. Germline values: CDR1 SGHAT, CDR2 FQDESV (reference sequence). This CDR3 has 16 residues. The ends lost 5 bases at V and 4 bases at J; junction bases unmatched: 7.

This clone was observed at least ten times. This chain connects TRBV7-9 to TRBJ2-7; 11 bases are a match to TRBD2. Germline values: CDR1 SEHNR, CDR2 FQNEAQ (reference sequence). V shed 5 bases and J 6 bases; nucleotides not matched to a gene: 12. The CDR3 extends over 16 amino acids. CDR3 DNA: TGTGCCAGCAGCAGCAGAACTAGCGGGGGCCTGCGCGAGCAGTACTTC. Protein: CASSSRTSGGLREQYF.

A few counts support this clone. The chain couples TRBV30 to TRBJ2-5, with TRBD2 identical over 13 bases. Germline-derived CDR1 and CDR2 are GTSNPN and SVGIG (reference sequence). CDR3 length equals 15 residues. With 4 bases clipped from V and 1 base from J, the junction kept 3 bases outside the gene matches. The CDR3 protein is CAWTRTSGSQETQYF. DNA of the CDR3: TGTGCCTGGACTAGGACTAGCGGGAGCCAAGAGACCCAGTACTTC.

The V and J genes are TRBV7-9 and TRBJ1-4; 7 bases map to TRBD1. V shed 5 bases and J 8 bases; nucleotides not matched to a gene: 14. This CDR3 comprises 16 residues. Germline lookup yields CDR1 SEHNR and CDR2 FQNEAQ (reference sequence). The CDR3 coding sequence is TGTGCCAGCAGCCGATGGGACAGTTCAGGCTACGAAAAACTGTTTTTT. It codes for CASSRWDSSGYEKLFF. Full variable domain (rest looked up from reference TRBV7-9 and TRBJ1-4): DTGVSQNPRHKITKRGQNVTFRCDPISEHNRLYWYRQTLGQGPEFLTYFQNEAQLEKSRLLSDRFSAERPKGSFSTLEIQRTEQGDSAMYLCASSRWDSSGYEKLFFGSGTQLSVL.

In this sample, this clone turned up a few times. This rearrangement joins TRBV25-1 to TRBJ1-3; D not resolved. The germline V gene encodes CDR1 MGHDK and CDR2 SYGVNS. V dropped 6 bases and J dropped 0 bases, with 12 bases sitting between them. The CDR3 consists of 15 residues. The CDR3: CASRPGEDSGNTIYF. CDR3 coding DNA: TGTGCCAGCAGACCGGGAGAGGACTCTGGAAACACCATATATTTT.

The chain combines TRBV6-5 with TRBJ2-7, with 7 positions matching TRBD1. CDR1 and CDR2 (germline): MNHEY, SVGAGI. The V gene end was trimmed by 4 bases and the J gene end by 3 bases; junction bases not matched to a gene: 9. The CDR3 extends over 15 amino acids. The CDR3 here is CASSSPRTGIYEQYF. Written as DNA, the CDR3 is TGTGCCAGCAGTTCCCCCAGGACAGGAATCTACGAGCAGTACTTC.

The V and J genes are TRBV6-1 and TRBJ2-7; D is undetermined. The germline V and J ends were trimmed by 2 bases and 7 bases, with 6 bases remaining between them. CDR3 length: 11 residues. CDR1 MNHNS and CDR2 SASEGT come from the germline V gene. CDR3 nucleotides: TGTGCCAGCAGTGAACTAAGAGAGCAGTACTTC. The encoded protein is CASSELREQYF.

This clone turned up a few times. J is TRBJ1-1 and V is TRBV21-1; the table assigns TRBD1, which was not confirmed against the DNA. TRBV21-1 is flagged as a pseudogene. This CDR3 has 11 residues. The CDR3 loop is CASSRADPAFF. CDR3 DNA sequence: TGTGCCAGCAGCAGGGCCGATCCGGCTTTCTTT.

The chain couples TRBV2 to TRBJ1-6; 8 nucleotides line up with TRBD1. The CDR3 length is 13 residues. Germline-derived CDR1 and CDR2 are SNHLY and FYNNEI. V was pared by 6 bases and J by 9 bases, with 4 bases of the junction left unmatched. In DNA, the CDR3 is TGTGCCAGCAGGGGACAGGCTGGTTCACCCCTCCACTTT. It is translated as CASRGQAGSPLHF.

The chain employs TRBV11-2 and TRBJ2-1; the match to TRBD2 covers 7 bases. With 5 bases clipped from V and 0 bases from J, the junction kept 10 bases outside the gene matches. Per the germline V gene, CDR1 is SGHAT and CDR2 is FQNNGV. CDR3 length: 17 residues. The CDR3 reads CASSPGRGFRSYNEQFF. The CDR3 DNA sequence: TGTGCCAGCAGCCCTGGGCGGGGGTTCCGCTCCTACAATGAGCAGTTCTTC.

About this clone: Other DNA sequences from this sample encode an identical CDR3 as well. This rearrangement joins TRBV19 to TRBJ2-5; the D is unclear. V was trimmed by 9 bases and J by 4 bases, leaving 12 bases between them. Germline V CDR1 and CDR2: LNHDA, SQIVND (reference sequence). The CDR3 consists of 12 residues. The CDR3 loop is CASSRGRETQYF. Here the CDR3 DNA reads TGTGCCAGCTCCCGAGGTAGAGAGACCCAGTACTTC.

This chain joins TRBV6-6 and TRBJ2-1, with D perhaps TRBD2 (6 bases). From germline, CDR1 is MNHNY and CDR2 SVGAGI (reference sequence). This CDR3 spans 15 amino acids. V lost 7 bases to trimming and J lost 8 bases, with 21 bases between them. In nucleotides, the CDR3 is TGTGCCAGCACCGACCCTAGCGCCCGGTCTCATGAGCAGTTCTTC. Encoded protein: CASTDPSARSHEQFF.

This clone turned up a few times. The chain carries TRBV19 and TRBJ2-2; 8 bases align to TRBD1. Germline V gives CDR1 LNHDA, CDR2 SQIVND (reference sequence). This CDR3 is built from 16 residues. Germline trimming cut 1 base from V and 3 bases from J; bases unmatched to any gene: 4. CDR3 sequence: CASSIGQGIYTGELFF. The CDR3 DNA follows: TGTGCCAGTAGTATAGGACAGGGGATTTACACCGGGGAGCTGTTTTTT.

This rearrangement joins TRBV27 to TRBJ2-1; D gene ambiguous. Trimming removed 5 bases from V and 0 bases from J, with 8 bases in between. Germline V CDR1 and CDR2: MNHEY, SMNVEV (reference sequence). The CDR3 has 14 amino acids. The CDR3 sequence is CASSEFSSYNEQFF. The CDR3 coding sequence is TGTGCCAGCAGTGAATTCAGCTCCTACAATGAGCAGTTCTTC.